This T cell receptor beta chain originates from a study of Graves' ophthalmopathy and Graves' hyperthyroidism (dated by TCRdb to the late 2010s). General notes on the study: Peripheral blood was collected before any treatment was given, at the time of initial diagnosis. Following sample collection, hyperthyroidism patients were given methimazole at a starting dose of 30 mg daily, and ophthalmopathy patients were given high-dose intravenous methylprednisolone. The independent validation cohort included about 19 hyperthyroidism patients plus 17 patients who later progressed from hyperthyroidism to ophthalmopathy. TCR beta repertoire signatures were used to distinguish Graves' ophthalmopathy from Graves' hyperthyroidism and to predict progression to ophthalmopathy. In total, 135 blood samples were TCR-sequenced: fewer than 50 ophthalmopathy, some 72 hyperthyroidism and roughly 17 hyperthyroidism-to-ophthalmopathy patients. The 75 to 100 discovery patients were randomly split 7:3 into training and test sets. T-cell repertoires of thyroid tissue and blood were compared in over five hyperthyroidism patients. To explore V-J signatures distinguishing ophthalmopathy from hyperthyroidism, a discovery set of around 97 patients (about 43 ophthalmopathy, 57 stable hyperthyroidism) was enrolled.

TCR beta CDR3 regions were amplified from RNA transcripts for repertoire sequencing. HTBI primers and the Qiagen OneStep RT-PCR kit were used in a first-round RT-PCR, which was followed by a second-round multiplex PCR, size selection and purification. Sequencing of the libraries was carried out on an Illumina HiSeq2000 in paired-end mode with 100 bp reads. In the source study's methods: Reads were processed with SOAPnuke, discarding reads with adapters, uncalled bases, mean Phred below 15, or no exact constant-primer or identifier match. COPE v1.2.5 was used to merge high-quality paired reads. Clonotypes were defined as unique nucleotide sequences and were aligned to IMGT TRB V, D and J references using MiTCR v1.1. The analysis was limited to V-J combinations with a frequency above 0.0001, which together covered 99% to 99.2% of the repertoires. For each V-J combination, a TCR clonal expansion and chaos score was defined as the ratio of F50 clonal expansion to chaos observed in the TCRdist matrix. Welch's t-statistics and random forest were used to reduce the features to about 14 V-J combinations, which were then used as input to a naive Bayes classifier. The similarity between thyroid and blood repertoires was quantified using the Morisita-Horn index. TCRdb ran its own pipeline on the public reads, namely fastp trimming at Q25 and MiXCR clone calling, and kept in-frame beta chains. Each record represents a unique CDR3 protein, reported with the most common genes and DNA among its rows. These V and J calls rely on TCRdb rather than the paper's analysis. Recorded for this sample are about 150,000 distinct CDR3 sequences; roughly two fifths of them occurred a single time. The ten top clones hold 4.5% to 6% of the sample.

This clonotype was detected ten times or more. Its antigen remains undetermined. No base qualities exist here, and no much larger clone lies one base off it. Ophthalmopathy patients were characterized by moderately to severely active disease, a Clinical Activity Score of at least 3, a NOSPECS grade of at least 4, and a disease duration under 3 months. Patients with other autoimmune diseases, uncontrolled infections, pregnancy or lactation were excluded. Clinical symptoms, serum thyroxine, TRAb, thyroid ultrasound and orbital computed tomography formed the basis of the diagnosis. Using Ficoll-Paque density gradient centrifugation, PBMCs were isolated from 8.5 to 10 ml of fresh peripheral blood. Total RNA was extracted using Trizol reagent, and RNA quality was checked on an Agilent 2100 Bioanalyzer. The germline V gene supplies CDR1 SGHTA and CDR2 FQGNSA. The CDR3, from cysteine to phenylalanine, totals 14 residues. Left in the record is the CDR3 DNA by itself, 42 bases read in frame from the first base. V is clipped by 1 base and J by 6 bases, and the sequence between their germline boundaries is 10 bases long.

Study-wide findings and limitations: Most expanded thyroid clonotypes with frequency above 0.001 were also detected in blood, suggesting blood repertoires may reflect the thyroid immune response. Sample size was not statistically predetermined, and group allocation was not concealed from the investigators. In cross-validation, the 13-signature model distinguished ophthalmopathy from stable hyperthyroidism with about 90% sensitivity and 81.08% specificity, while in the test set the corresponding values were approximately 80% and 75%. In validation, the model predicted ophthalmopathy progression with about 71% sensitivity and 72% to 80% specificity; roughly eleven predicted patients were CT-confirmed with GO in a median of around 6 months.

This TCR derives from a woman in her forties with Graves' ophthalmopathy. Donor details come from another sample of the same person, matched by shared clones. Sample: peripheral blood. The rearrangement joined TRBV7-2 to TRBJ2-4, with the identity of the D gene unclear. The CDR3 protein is CASSLGDTANIQYF. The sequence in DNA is TGTGCCAGCAGCTTAGGTGACACAGCAAACATTCAGTACTTC.